The TCR gamma chain described here comes from a study of gamma-delta T cells after stem cell transplantation. Unmatched junction bases numbered 3, after V lost 6 bases and J lost 4 bases. Germline V lookup: CDR1 GITISATS, CDR2 ISYDGTV (reference sequence). This CDR3 has 15 amino acids. TCRdb reapplied CATT to the RT-PCR reads. The sample shows about 240 gamma-chain clones, approximately 59% of them seen only once. The source of this sequence is a human donor. It is not recorded whose cells these are; they may come from a transplant donor. V and J are TRGV9 and TRGJP. The J gene, absent from TCRdb, was called here by matching the DNA to germline. Specimen: gamma-delta T cells. The CDR3 protein is CALWKQELGKKIKVF. As DNA, the CDR3 is TGTGCCTTGTGGAAACAAGAGTTGGGCAAAAAAATCAAGGTATTT.